This TCR beta chain originates from a study of HIV-infected children after antiretroviral therapy interruption. Whole-study context: Interruption group median age about 10 years; continuous group about 8 years. Continuous-treatment samples came from weeks 0, 48 and 150. Study results and limitations: Naive CD4+ CDR3 sharing between time points fell after interruption began.

The treatment was: PENTA 11 planned treatment interruption arm or continuous ART arm. Naive CD4+ CD45RA+ CD45RO- T cells were sorted from thawed PBMCs. Unique molecular identifiers were included in an RNA-based 3' RACE TCR library. TCRdb reprocessed the 3' RACE reads via MiXCR and lists one record per CDR3 protein. The table records some 90,000 distinct CDR3 sequences, 6.9% of them present only once. The V gene end was trimmed by 3 bases and the J gene end by 1 base; junction bases not matched to a gene: 5. The length of the CDR3 is 17 residues. Germline V gene lookup returns CDR1 WSHSY and CDR2 SAAADI. A note on this clonotype: Its antigen is undetermined.

The input for sequencing was CD45RA+ CD4+ T cells from PBMCs, pooled from several time points, taken from a donor given antiretroviral therapy, either interrupted or continuous. Documented subset: naive CD4+ CD45RA+ CD45RO- T cells. The sequence was collected from a pool of human donors with HIV. The chain employs TRBV10-2 and TRBJ1-3, with 11 bases lining up with TRBD1. The CDR3 sequence is CASSDWGQGGSGNTIYF. The CDR3 nucleotides read TGCGCCAGCAGTGATTGGGGACAGGGGGGGTCTGGAAACACCATATATTTT.